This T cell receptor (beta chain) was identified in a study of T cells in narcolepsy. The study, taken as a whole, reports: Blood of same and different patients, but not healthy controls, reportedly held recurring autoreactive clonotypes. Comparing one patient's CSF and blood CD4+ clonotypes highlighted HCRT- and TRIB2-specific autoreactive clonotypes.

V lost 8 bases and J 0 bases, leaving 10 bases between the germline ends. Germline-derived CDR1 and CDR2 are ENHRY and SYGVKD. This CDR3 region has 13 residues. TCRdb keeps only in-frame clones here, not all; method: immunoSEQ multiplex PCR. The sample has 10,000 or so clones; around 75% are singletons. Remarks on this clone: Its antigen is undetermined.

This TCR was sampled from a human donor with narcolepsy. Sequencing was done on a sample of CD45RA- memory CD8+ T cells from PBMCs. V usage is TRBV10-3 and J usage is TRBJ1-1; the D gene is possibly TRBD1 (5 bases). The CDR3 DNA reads TGTGCCATCGAGGACATCCTGAACACTGAAGCTTTCTTT. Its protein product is CAIEDILNTEAFF.